Detailed here is one TCR beta chain. This CDR3 contains 13 residues. J was trimmed by 7 bases and V by 7 bases; bases with no gene match: 11. Germline CDR1 and CDR2: SQVTM and ANQGSEA. The protocol was immunoSEQ multiplex PCR, while the TCRdb copy is restricted to in-frame clones and leaves out a portion. The sample contains a few hundred thousand clones, more than 80% of which appear only once. This specimen belongs to a study of blood T cell repertoires in COVID-19. The chain joins TRBV29-1 to TRBJ1-1, with 8 bases lining up with TRBD1. This clonotype was sampled from a man aged 40-50 years with acute or convalescent COVID-19. Sample: peripheral blood. CDR3 DNA: TGCAGCGCCAACCCAGGGGGCGCCGGTGAAGCTTTCTTT. Protein product: CSANPGGAGEAFF.